A single sample gave rise to the 19 T cell receptor beta chains below, sequenced in a study of blood T cell repertoires in COVID-19 (dated by TCRdb to 2019 to 2021). Library method: the immunoSEQ multiplex PCR assay. Imported from immuneACCESS, the table was reduced by TCRdb to in-frame sequences with V and J called. These copies leave out some clones; in studies compared against another copy, an unresolved V gene accounts for under half, and the cause of the remainder is not known. For this sample the table gives 85,000 to 90,000 clones, of which around 80% were detected only once. The ten top clones hold roughly 15% of the sample. The sequenced material came from peripheral blood. The source of these receptors is a woman older than 75 with active or convalescent COVID-19.

The CDR3 DNA sequence: TGTGCCAGCAGCCCTATCACGGGTGATACGCAGTATTTT. This translates into CASSPITGDTQYF. The rearrangement links TRBV12-3 or TRBV12-4 to TRBJ2-3; D not certain. Trimming cost V 6 bases and J 6 bases, with 13 bases left between them. The CDR3 sequence is 13 residues long.

V gene TRBV29-1 combines with J gene TRBJ2-3; 7 bases agree with TRBD1. V trimming: 5 bases; J trimming: 2 bases; junction bases outside the gene matches: 7. Germline values: CDR1 SQVTM, CDR2 ANQGSEA. This CDR3 is built from 14 residues. CDR3 nucleotides: TGCAGCGTTAACCCACAGGGGTTCACAGATACGCAGTATTTT. This sequence encodes CSVNPQGFTDTQYF.

V is TRBV14 and J is TRBJ2-3; D is uncertain. Germline-derived CDR1 and CDR2 are SGHDN and FVKESK. Deletions cut 6 bases from V and 1 base from J, with 11 bases between. CDR3 size: 14 residues. CDR3 coding DNA: TGTGCCAGCAGTTTCAGCCGGGGCACAGATACGCAGTATTTT. Translation gives CASSFSRGTDTQYF.

This chain links TRBV7-3 with TRBJ2-7; perhaps TRBD2 as D (5 bases). Germline loops: CDR1 SGHTA, CDR2 FQGTGA. V lost 5 bases to trimming and J lost 5 bases, with 10 bases between them. The CDR3 runs to 12 residues. The CDR3 loop is CASSNGLNEQYF. CDR3 sequence (DNA): TGTGCCAGCAGCAACGGACTCAACGAGCAGTACTTC.

This chain uses TRBV28 with TRBJ1-2; tentative D call: TRBD1 (6 bases). CDR1 and CDR2 from the germline V gene are MDHEN and SYDVKM. V lost 5 bases to trimming and J lost 5 bases, with 21 bases between them. CDR3 length equals 16 residues. CDR3 residues: CASSPYLQGYGYGYTF. CDR3 coding DNA: TGTGCCAGCAGTCCTTATTTACAGGGATATGGGTATGGCTACACCTTC.

The rearrangement links TRBV29-1 to TRBJ1-1; tentative D call: TRBD1 (6 bases). This CDR3 is built from 13 residues. Looked up from germline, CDR1 is SQVTM and CDR2 is ANQGSEA. Trimming took 6 bases from V and 3 from J, leaving 14 bases between them. CDR3 sequence reads: CSVEQGWDTEAFF. The CDR3 DNA reads as TGCAGCGTAGAACAGGGTTGGGACACTGAAGCTTTCTTT.

There are a few counts of this clone. CDR3 nucleotide sequence: TGTGCCAGCAGTTTATTAATCGGGGGACAGCCCCAGCATTTT. Translation: CASSLLIGGQPQHF. This chain uses TRBV27 with TRBJ1-5, with D tentatively TRBD1 (5 bases). The V and J ends lost 1 base and 7 bases respectively, with 11 bases between them. The germline CDR1 and CDR2 sequences are MNHEY and SMNVEV (reference sequence). This CDR3 contains 14 residues.

The chain couples TRBV7-2 to TRBJ1-2, with D maybe TRBD1 (5 bases). V lost 4 bases to trimming and J lost 6 bases, with 12 bases between them. Per germline, CDR1 SGHTA and CDR2 FQGNSA. The CDR3 extends over 13 amino acids. CDR3 amino acids: CASSSGWKDGYTF. In DNA, the CDR3 is TGTGCCAGCAGCTCAGGGTGGAAGGATGGCTACACCTTC.

The chain employs TRBV19 and TRBJ1-3; D perhaps matches TRBD1 (5 bases). Trimming took 7 bases from V and 0 from J, leaving 16 bases between them. There are 16 residues in the CDR3. Germline V gene sequence: CDR1 LNHDA, CDR2 SQIVND (reference sequence). The DNA of the CDR3 is TGTGCCAGTACGGCCCGACAGCTCCACTCTGGAAACACCATATATTTT. As protein: CASTARQLHSGNTIYF.

The chain recombines TRBV7-2 with TRBJ2-5; TRBD2 might be the D (5 bases). Germline lookup yields CDR1 SGHTA and CDR2 FQGNSA. V was clipped by 2 bases and J by 5 bases, with 9 bases between them. CDR3 size: 13 residues. CDR3 sequence: CASSLPGSETQYF. CDR3 bases: TGTGCCAGCAGCTTACCGGGATCGGAGACCCAGTACTTC.

The DNA of the CDR3 is TGTGCCACCAGCAGAGAGTCAGGCGAAAAACTGTTTTTT. It is translated as CATSRESGEKLFF. The chain links TRBV15 to TRBJ1-4; the D is unclear. The CDR3 totals 13 residues. Germline V gene data show CDR1 as LNHNV and CDR2 as YYDKDF (reference sequence). V was shortened by 0 bases and J by 8 bases, with 7 bases between the two germline ends.

This clone occurred a few times. V and J are TRBV29-1 and TRBJ2-3, with 7 bases that match TRBD1. The V and J ends lost 3 bases and 6 bases, in that order; junction bases with no gene match: 6. This CDR3 has 13 amino acids. Germline V lookup: CDR1 SQVTM, CDR2 ANQGSEA. CDR3 sequence reads: CSVDTGVLDTQYF. CDR3 nucleotide sequence: TGCAGCGTTGACACAGGGGTTTTGGATACGCAGTATTTT.

This clone was recorded once. The chain recombines TRBV30 with TRBJ2-3; TRBD2 agrees at 11 bases. J was trimmed by 0 bases and V by 3 bases; bases with no gene match: 5. The germline gives CDR1 GTSNPN, CDR2 SVGIG (reference sequence). The CDR3 spans 16 residues. CDR3 loop: CAWSPGTSGSTDTQYF. The CDR3 coding sequence is TGTGCCTGGAGCCCCGGGACTAGCGGTAGCACAGATACGCAGTATTTT.

This clone was counted between two and nine times. The V gene is TRBV28, the J gene TRBJ2-1; D is unclear. Germline CDR1 and CDR2: MDHEN and SYDVKM. Deletions cut 5 bases from V and 8 bases from J, with 13 bases between. This CDR3 has 13 residues. The CDR3 DNA follows: TGTGCCAGCAGTCCGCGAGAGTTCGATGAGCAGTTCTTC. Its protein is CASSPREFDEQFF.

This sequence joins TRBV6-5 and TRBJ1-1, with unresolved D. Trimming stripped 3 bases from V and 5 bases from J, with 16 bases between. This CDR3 has 15 residues. Germline CDR1 and CDR2: MNHEY and SVGAGI. Here the CDR3 DNA reads TGTGCCAGCAGTTATAAATGGGAGGGTGTGACTGAAGCTTTCTTT. This sequence encodes CASSYKWEGVTEAFF.

This chain connects TRBV12-3 or TRBV12-4 to TRBJ2-5; possibly TRBD2 for D (5 bases). The CDR3 spans 13 residues. The V end was cut by 4 bases, the J end by 5 bases, with 11 bases between. As DNA, the CDR3 is TGTGCCAGCAGTTGGGAGATCCGGGAGACCCAGTACTTC. It specifies CASSWEIRETQYF.

The chain uses TRBV5-1 and TRBJ2-7; 11 bases align to TRBD1. V dropped 3 bases and J dropped 3; count of bases not matched to a gene: 8. This CDR3 comprises 16 residues. Germline CDR1 SGHRS, CDR2 YFSETQ. The chain's CDR3 is CASSSQPGQGDYEQYF. CDR3 coding DNA: TGCGCCAGCAGCTCACAACCGGGACAGGGGGACTACGAGCAGTACTTC.

The chain couples TRBV4-3 to TRBJ2-5; D remains ambiguous. The CDR3 spans 13 residues. Germline CDR1 reads LGHNA; CDR2 reads YSLEER. Trimming removed 2 bases at V and 0 bases at J, with 4 bases between. The CDR3 nucleotides are TGCGCCAGCAGCCAACAGGACCAAGAGACCCAGTACTTC. Translation gives CASSQQDQETQYF.

This chain joins TRBV7-8 and TRBJ2-1, with 8 bases identical to TRBD1. Germline CDR1 is SGHVS and CDR2 is FQNEAQ. The V gene end was trimmed by 2 bases and the J gene end by 0 bases; junction bases not matched to a gene: 9. The CDR3 loop spans 18 amino acids. CDR3 nucleotides: TGTGCCAGCAGCTTAATACAGGGGGTACGGAGCTCCTACAATGAGCAGTTCTTC. Protein sequence: CASSLIQGVRSSYNEQFF.